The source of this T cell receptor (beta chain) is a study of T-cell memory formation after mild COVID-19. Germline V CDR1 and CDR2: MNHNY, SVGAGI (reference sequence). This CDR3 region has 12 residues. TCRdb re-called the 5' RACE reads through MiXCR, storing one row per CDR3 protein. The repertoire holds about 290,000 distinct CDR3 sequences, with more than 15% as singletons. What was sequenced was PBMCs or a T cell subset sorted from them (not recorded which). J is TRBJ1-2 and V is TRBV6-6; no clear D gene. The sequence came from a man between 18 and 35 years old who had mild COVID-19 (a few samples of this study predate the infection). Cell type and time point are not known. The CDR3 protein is CATDRADYGYTF. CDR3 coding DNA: TGTGCTACAGATCGCGCCGACTATGGCTACACCTTC.